Relative to its sample, the clone carrying this TCR beta chain is medium-sized. Antigen: not known. In the same sample, other DNA sequences code for this CDR3. The data belong to a study of metastatic and nonmetastatic thyroid tumors. Study-wide background: For malignant and benign thyroid patients, tumor or nodule tissue and blood were the sources whose repertoires were compared. Study findings and constraints: Malignant tumors reportedly showed significantly higher TCR beta diversity than benign nodules in both blood and tumor.

Deletions cut 2 bases from V and 3 bases from J, with 8 bases between. This CDR3 contains 14 residues. In the original analysis: Using the CDR3 differences seen across clinicopathological groups, the authors built a distant-metastasis classifier for papillary thyroid cancer, which was meant to discriminate distant-metastatic patients. TCRdb re-called clones from the PCR reads using MiXCR. The V and J calls shown here were made by TCRdb, not taken from the authors' results. This sample carries tens of thousands of clones, about 20% of them seen once, and the ten largest clones take roughly a tenth. Every patient was untreated before thyroid surgery.

The sequenced material came from blood. The TCR was taken from a female donor with papillary thyroid cancer or a benign thyroid nodule (not recorded which). Some clones in this sample may be carry-over from other donors' samples. This chain connects TRBV12-3 or TRBV12-4 to TRBJ1-5, with a possible D match to TRBD1 (5 bases). Here the CDR3 reads CASSLSGDNQPQHF. DNA of the CDR3: TGTGCCAGCAGTTTATCGGGGGACAATCAGCCCCAGCATTTT.